This T cell receptor (beta chain) was found in a study of blood T cell repertoires in COVID-19. CDR1 is MNHEY and CDR2 is SVGAGI in the germline V gene. Trimming pared 8 bases from V and 8 bases from J, leaving 18 bases between. The CDR3 extends over 13 amino acids. Repertoires were generated with immunoSEQ multiplex PCR, while TCRdb's copy carries only in-frame clones and drops some. The table has under 200,000 clones, nearly 90% seen once. The receptor was derived from a man aged 55 to 69 with active or convalescent COVID-19. Sequencing was carried out using peripheral blood. V is TRBV6-5 and J is TRBJ1-2, with D unclear. The CDR3 coding sequence is TGTGCCAGCCACCCTAGAATCTCGGAAGGCTACACCTTC. Residues: CASHPRISEGYTF.